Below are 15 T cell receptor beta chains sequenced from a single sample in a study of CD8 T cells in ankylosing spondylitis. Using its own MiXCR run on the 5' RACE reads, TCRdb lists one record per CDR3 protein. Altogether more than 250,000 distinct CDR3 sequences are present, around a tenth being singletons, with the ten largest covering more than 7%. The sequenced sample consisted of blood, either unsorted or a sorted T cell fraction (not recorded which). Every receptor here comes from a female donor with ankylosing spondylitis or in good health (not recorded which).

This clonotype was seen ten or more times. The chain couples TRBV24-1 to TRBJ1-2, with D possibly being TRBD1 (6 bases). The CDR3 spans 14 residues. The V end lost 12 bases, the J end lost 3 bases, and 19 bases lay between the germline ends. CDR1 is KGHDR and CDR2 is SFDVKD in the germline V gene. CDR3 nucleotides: TGTGCCCATAACAAAGGGACACCTTACTATGGCTACACCTTC. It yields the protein CAHNKGTPYYGYTF.

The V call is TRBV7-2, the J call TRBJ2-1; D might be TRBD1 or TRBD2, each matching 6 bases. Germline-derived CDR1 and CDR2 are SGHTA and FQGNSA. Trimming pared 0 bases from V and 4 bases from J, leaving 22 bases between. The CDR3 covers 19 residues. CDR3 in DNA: TGTGCCAGCAGCTTAGCGTGGGGGCCCCCCTGGGGGGATTACAATGAGCAGTTCTTC. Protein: CASSLAWGPPWGDYNEQFF.

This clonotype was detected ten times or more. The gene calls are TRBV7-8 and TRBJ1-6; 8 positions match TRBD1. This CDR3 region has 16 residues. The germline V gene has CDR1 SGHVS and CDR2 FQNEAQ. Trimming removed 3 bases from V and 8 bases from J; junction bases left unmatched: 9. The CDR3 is CASSFHGQGGDSPLHF. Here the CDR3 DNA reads TGTGCCAGCAGCTTTCACGGACAGGGTGGGGATTCACCCCTCCACTTT.

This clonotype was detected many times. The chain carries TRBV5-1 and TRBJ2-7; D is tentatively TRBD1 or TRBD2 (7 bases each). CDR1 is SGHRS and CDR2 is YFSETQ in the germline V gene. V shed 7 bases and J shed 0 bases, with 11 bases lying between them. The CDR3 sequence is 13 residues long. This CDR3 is CASSRGGSYEQYF. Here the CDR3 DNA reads TGCGCCAGCTCCAGGGGGGGCTCCTACGAGCAGTACTTC.

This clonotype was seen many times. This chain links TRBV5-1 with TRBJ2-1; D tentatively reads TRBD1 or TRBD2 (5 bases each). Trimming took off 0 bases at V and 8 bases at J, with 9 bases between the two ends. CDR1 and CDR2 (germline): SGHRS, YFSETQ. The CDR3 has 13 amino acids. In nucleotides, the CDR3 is TGCGCCAGCAGCTTGGTTGGGGGTGATGAGCAGTTCTTC. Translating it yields CASSLVGGDEQFF.

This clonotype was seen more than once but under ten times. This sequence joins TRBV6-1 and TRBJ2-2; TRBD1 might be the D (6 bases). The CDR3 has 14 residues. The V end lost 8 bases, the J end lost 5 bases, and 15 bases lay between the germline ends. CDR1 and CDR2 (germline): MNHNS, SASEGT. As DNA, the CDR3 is TGTGCCAGCCAGGGAAGGGGGAATACCGGGGAGCTGTTTTTT. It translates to CASQGRGNTGELFF.

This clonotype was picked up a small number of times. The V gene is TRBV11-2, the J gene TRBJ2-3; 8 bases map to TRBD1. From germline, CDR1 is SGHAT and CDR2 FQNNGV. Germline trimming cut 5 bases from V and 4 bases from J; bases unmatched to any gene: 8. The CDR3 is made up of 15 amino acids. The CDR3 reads CASSHYRGSSDTQYF. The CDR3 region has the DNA TGTGCCAGCAGCCATTACAGGGGGTCCTCAGATACGCAGTATTTT.

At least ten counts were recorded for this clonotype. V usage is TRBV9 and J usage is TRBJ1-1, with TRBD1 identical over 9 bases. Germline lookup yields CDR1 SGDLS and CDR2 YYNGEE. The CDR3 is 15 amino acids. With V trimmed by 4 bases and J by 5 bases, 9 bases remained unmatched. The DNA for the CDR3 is TGTGCCAGCAGCCCTCACAGACAGGGGGGGACTGAAGCTTTCTTT. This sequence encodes CASSPHRQGGTEAFF.

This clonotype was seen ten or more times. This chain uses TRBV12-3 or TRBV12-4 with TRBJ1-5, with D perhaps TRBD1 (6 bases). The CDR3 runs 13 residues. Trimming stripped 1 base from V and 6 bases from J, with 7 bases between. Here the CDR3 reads CASSLEGVQPQHF. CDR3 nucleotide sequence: TGTGCCAGCAGTTTAGAGGGGGTTCAGCCCCAGCATTTT.

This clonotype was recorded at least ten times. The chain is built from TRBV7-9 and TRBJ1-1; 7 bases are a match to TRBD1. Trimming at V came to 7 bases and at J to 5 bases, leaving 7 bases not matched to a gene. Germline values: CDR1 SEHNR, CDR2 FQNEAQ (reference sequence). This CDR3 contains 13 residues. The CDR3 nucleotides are TGTGCCAGCAACCCGACAGGGCAAACTGAAGCTTTCTTT. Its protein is CASNPTGQTEAFF.

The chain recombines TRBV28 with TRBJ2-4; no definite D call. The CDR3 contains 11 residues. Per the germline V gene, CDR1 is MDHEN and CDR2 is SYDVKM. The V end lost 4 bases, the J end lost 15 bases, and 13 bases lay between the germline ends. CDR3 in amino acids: CASSSLVFLYF. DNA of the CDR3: TGTGCCAGCAGTTCGCTAGTTTTTTTGTACTTC.

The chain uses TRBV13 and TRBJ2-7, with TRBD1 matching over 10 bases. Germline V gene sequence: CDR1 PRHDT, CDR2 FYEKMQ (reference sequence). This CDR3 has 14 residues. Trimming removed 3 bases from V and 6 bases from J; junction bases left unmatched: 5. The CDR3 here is CASSFGTGAAEQYF. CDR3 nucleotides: TGTGCCAGCAGCTTCGGGACAGGGGCTGCCGAGCAGTACTTC. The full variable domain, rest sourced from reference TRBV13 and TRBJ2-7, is AAGVIQSPRHLIKEKRETATLKCYPIPRHDTVYWYQQGPGQDPQFLISFYEKMQSDKGSIPDRFSAQQFSDYHSELNMSSLELGDSALYFCASSFGTGAAEQYFGPGTRLTVT.

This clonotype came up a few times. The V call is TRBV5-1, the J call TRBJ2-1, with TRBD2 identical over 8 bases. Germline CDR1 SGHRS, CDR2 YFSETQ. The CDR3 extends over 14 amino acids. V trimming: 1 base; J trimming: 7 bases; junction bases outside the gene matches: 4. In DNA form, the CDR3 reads TGCGCCAGCAGCTTGCGGGGGGGTGTGAATGAGCAGTTCTTC. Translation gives CASSLRGGVNEQFF. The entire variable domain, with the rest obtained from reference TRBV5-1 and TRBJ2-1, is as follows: KAGVTQTPRYLIKTRGQQVTLSCSPISGHRSVSWYQQTPGQGLQFLFEYFSETQRNKGNFPGRFSGRQFSNSRSEMNVSTLELGDSALYLCASSLRGGVNEQFFGPGTRLTVL.

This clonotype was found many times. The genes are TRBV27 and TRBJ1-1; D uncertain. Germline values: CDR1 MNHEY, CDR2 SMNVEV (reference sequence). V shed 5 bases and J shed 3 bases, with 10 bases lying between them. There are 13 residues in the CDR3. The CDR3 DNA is TGTGCCAGCAGTCCCCAGTTCTACACTGAAGCTTTCTTT. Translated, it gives CASSPQFYTEAFF.

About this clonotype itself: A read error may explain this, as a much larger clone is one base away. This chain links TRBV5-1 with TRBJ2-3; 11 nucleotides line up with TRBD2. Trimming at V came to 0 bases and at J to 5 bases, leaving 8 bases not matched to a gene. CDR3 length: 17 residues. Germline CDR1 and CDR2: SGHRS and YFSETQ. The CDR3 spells CASSLVASGGTEDTQYF. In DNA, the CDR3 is TGCGCCAGCAGCTTGGTCGCTAGCGGGGGGACTGAAGATACGCAGTATTTT.